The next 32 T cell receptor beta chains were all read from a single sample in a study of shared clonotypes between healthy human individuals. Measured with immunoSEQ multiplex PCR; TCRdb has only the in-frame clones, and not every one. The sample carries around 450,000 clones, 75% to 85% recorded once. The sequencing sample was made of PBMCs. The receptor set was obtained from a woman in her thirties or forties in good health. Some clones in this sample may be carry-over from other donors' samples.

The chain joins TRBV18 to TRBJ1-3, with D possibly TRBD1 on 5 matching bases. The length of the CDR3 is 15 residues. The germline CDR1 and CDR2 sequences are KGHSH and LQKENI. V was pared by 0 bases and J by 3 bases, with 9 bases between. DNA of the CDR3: TGTGCCAGCTCACCACCGGCAGGGTTTGGAAACACCATATATTTT. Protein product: CASSPPAGFGNTIYF.

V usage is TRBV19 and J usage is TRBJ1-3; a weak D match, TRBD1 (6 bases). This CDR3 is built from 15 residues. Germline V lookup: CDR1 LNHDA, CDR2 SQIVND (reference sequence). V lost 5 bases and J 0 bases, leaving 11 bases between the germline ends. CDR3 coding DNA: TGTGCCAGTAGTGCGACGGACAGCTCTGGAAACACCATATATTTT. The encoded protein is CASSATDSSGNTIYF.

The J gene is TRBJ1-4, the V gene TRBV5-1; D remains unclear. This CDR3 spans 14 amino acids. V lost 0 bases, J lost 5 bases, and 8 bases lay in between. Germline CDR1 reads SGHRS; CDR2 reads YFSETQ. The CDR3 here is CASSLEGRNEKLFF. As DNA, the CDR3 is TGCGCCAGCAGCTTGGAAGGGCGAAATGAAAAACTGTTTTTT.

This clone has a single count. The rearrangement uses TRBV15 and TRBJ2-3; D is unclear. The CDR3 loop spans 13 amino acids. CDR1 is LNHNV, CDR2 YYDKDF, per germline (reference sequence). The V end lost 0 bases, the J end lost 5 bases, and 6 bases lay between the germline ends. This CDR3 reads CATSRDHGDTQYF. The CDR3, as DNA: TGTGCCACCAGCAGAGATCATGGAGATACGCAGTATTTT.

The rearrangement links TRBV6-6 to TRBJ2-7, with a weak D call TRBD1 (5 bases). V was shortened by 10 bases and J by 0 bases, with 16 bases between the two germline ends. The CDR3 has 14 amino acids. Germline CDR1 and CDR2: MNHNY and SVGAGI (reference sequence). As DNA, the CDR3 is TGTGCCACCCGAGACAGCTTCCTCTCCTACGAGCAGTACTTC. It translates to CATRDSFLSYEQYF.

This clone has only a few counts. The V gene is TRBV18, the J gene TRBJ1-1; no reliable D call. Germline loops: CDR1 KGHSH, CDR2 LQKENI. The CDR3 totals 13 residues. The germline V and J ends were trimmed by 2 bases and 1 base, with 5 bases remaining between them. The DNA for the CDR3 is TGTGCCAGCTCACCAGGGGAGAACACTGAAGCTTTCTTT. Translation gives CASSPGENTEAFF.

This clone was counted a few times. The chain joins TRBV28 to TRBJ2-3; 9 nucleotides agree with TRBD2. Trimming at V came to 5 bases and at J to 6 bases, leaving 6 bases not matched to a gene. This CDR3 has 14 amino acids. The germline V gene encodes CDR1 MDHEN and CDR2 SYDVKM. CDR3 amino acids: CASSPGLAFDTQYF. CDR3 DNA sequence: TGTGCCAGCAGTCCGGGACTAGCATTTGATACGCAGTATTTT.

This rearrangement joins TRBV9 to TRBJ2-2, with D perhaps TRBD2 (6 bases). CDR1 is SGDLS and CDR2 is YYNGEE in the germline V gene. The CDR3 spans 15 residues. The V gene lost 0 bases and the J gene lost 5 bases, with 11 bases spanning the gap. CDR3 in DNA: TGTGCCAGCAGCGTAGGTTTACTAGCAACCGGGGAGCTGTTTTTT. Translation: CASSVGLLATGELFF. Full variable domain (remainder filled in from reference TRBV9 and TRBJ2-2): DSGVTQTPKHLITATGQRVTLRCSPRSGDLSVYWYQQSLDQGLQFLIQYYNGEERAKGNILERFSAQQFPDLHSELNLSSLELGDSALYFCASSVGLLATGELFFGEGSRLTVL.

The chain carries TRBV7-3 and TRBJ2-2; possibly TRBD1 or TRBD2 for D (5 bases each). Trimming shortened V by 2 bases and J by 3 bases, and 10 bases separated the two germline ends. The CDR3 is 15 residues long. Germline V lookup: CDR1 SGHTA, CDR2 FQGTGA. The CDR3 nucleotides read TGTGCCAGCAGCTTAGAGGGGAGCGACACCGGGGAGCTGTTTTTT. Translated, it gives CASSLEGSDTGELFF.

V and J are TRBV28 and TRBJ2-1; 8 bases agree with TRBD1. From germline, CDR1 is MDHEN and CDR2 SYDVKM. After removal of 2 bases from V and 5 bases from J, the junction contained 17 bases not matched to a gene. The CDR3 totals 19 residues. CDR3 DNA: TGTGCCAGCAGTTTAGTGTATCAGGGGGCGGTCTATGGTAACAATGAGCAGTTCTTC. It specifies CASSLVYQGAVYGNNEQFF.

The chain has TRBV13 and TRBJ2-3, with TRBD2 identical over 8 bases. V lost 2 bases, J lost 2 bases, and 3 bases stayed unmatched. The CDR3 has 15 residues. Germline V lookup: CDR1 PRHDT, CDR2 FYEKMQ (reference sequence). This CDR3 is CASSLTSGDTDTQYF. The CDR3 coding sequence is TGTGCCAGCAGCTTAACTAGCGGTGACACAGATACGCAGTATTTT.

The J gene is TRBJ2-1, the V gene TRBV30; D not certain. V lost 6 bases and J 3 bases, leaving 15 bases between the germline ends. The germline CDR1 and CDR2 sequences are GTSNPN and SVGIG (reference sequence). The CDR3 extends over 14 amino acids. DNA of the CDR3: TGTGCCTGCCCTATGGGGTTTAGCTACAATGAGCAGTTCTTC. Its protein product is CACPMGFSYNEQFF.

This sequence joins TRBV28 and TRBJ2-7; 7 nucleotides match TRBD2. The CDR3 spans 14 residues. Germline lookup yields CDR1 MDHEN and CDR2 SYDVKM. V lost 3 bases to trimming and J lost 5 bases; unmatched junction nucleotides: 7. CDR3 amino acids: CASSFGGSNHEQYF. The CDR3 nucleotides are TGTGCCAGCAGTTTCGGCGGGAGCAACCACGAGCAGTACTTC.

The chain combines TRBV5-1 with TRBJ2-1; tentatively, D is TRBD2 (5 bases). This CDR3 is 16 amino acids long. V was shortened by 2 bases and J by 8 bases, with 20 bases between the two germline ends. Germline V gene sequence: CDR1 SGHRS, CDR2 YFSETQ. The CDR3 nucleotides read TGCGCCAGCAGCTTCCCTGGAGCCCCGCGAGGGCATGAGCAGTTCTTC. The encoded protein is CASSFPGAPRGHEQFF. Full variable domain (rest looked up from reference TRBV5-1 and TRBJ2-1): KAGVTQTPRYLIKTRGQQVTLSCSPISGHRSVSWYQQTPGQGLQFLFEYFSETQRNKGNFPGRFSGRQFSNSRSEMNVSTLELGDSALYLCASSFPGAPRGHEQFFGPGTRLTVL.

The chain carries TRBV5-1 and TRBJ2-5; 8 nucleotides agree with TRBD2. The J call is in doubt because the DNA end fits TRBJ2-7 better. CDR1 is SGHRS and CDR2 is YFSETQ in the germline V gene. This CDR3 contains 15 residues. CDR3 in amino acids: CASREAGLATNEQYF. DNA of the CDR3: TGCGCCAGCAGAGAAGCCGGACTAGCAACGAACGAGCAGTACTTC.

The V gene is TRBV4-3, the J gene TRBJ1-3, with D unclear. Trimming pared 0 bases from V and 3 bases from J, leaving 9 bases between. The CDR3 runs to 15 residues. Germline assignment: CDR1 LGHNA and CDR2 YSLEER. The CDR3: CASSQDNGIGNTIYF. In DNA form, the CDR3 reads TGCGCCAGCAGCCAAGATAACGGCATTGGAAACACCATATATTTT.

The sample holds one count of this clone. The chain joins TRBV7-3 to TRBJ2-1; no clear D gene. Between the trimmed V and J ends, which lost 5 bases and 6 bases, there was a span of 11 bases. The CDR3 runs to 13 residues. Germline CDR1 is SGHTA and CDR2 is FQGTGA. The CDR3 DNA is TGTGCCAGCAGCCCGAATAGTGGCAATGAGCAGTTCTTC. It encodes CASSPNSGNEQFF.

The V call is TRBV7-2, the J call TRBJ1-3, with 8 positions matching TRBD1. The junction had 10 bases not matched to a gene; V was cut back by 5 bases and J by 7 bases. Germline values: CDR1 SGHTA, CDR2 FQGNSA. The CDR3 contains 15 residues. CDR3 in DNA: TGTGCCAGCAGCCGGACCGACAGGGGCAGGAACACCATATATTTT. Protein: CASSRTDRGRNTIYF.

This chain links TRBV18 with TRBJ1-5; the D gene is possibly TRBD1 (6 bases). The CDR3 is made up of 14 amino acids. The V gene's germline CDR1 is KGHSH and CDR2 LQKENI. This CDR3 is CATTGGGVGQPQHF. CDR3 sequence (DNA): TGTGCTACGACAGGAGGCGGAGTCGGGCAGCCCCAGCATTTT.

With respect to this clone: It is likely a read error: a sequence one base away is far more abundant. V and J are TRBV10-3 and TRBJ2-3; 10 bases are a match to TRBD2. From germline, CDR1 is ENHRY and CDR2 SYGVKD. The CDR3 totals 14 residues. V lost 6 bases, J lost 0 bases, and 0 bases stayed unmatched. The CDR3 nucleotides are TGTGCCATCAGGACTAGCGGGAGCACAGATACGCAGTATTTT. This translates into CAIRTSGSTDTQYF.

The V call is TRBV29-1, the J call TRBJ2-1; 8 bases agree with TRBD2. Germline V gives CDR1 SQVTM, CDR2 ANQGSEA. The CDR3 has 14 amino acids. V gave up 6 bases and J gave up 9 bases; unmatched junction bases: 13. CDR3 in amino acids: CSVARSHGGGEQFF. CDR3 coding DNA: TGCAGCGTCGCAAGATCACACGGGGGGGGTGAGCAGTTCTTC.

This CDR3 reads CASSPVTSGDYEQYF. The DNA of the CDR3 is TGTGCCAGCAGTCCCGTCACTAGCGGGGATTACGAGCAGTACTTC. The genes are TRBV28 and TRBJ2-7, with 10 bases lining up with TRBD2. V shed 5 bases and J 4 bases; nucleotides not matched to a gene: 8. There are 15 residues in the CDR3. Germline values: CDR1 MDHEN, CDR2 SYDVKM.

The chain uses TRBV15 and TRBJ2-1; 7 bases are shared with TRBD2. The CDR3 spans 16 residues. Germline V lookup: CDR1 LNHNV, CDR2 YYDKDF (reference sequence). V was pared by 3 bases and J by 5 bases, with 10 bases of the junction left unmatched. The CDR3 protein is CATSSSVTLADNEQFF. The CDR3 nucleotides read TGTGCCACCAGCAGTTCCGTTACGCTAGCGGACAATGAGCAGTTCTTC.

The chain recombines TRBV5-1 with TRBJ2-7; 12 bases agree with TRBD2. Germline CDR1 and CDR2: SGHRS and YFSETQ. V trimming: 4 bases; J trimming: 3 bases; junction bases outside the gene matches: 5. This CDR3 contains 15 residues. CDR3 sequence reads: CASSPVLAGGYEQYF. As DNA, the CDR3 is TGCGCCAGCAGCCCAGTACTAGCGGGAGGCTACGAGCAGTACTTC.

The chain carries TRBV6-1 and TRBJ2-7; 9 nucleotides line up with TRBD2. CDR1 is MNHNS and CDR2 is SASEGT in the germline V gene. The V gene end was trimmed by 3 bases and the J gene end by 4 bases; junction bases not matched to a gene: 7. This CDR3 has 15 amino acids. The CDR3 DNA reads TGTGCCAGCAGTGATCGGACTAGCGCGGGATACGAGCAGTACTTC. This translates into CASSDRTSAGYEQYF.

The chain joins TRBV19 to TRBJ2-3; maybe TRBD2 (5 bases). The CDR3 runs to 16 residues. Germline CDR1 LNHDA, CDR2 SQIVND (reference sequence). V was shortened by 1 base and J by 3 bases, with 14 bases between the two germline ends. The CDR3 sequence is CASSIVASLGTDTQYF. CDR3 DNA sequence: TGTGCCAGTAGTATAGTGGCTAGCTTAGGAACAGATACGCAGTATTTT.

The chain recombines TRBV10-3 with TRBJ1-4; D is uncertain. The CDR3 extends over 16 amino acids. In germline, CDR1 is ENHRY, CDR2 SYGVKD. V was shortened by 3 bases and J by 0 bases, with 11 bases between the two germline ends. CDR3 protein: CAISEWSSATNEKLFF. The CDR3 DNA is TGTGCCATCAGTGAATGGTCTTCCGCAACTAATGAAAAACTGTTTTTT.

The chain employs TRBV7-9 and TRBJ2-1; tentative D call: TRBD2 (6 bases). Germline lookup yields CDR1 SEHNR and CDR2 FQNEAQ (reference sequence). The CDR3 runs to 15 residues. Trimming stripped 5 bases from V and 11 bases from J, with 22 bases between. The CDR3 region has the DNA TGTGCCAGCAGCGCGACGGGCGGGGATGGCCAGAAGCAGTTCTTC. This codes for CASSATGGDGQKQFF.

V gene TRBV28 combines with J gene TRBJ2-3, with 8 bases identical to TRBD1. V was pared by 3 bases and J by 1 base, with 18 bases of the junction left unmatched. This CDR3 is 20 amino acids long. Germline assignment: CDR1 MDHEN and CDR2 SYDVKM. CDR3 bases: TGTGCCAGCAGTTTGGTGTTGGTGACAGGGGCTTCTCACGGCACAGATACGCAGTATTTT. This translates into CASSLVLVTGASHGTDTQYF.

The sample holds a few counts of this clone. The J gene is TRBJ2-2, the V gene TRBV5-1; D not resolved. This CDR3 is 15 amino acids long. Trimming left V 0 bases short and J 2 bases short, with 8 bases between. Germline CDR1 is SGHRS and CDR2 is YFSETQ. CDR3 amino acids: CASSLDPGNTGELFF. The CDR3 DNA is TGCGCCAGCAGCTTGGACCCCGGTAACACCGGGGAGCTGTTTTTT. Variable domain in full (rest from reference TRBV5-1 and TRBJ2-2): KAGVTQTPRYLIKTRGQQVTLSCSPISGHRSVSWYQQTPGQGLQFLFEYFSETQRNKGNFPGRFSGRQFSNSRSEMNVSTLELGDSALYLCASSLDPGNTGELFFGEGSRLTVL.

The CDR3 sequence: CASSLPWALNQPQHF. CDR3 DNA: TGTGCCAGCAGTCTCCCCTGGGCCTTAAATCAGCCCCAGCATTTT. This chain links TRBV28 with TRBJ1-5; D call uncertain. The germline V gene has CDR1 MDHEN and CDR2 SYDVKM. The V and J ends lost 5 bases and 4 bases respectively, with 15 bases between them. The CDR3 is 15 residues long.

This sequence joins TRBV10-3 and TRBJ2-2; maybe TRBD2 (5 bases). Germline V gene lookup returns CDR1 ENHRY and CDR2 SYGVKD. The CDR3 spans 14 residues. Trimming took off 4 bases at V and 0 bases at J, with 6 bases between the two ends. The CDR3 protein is CAISGGPNTGELFF. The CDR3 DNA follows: TGTGCCATCAGTGGCGGGCCGAACACCGGGGAGCTGTTTTTT.